Below, 30 T cell receptor beta chains from the same sample are listed, as sequenced in a study of response to subunit inactivated influenza vaccine. TCRdb itself ran the RT-PCR reads through MiXCR, one entry per CDR3 protein. The sample lists roughly 630,000 distinct CDR3 sequences; about 14% were seen once. The sequences come from PBMCs from blood, collected 14 to 15 days before vaccination. These receptors all come from a man aged 45-65 years who received an inactivated influenza vaccine.

The J gene is TRBJ2-5, the V gene TRBV20-1; D is undetermined. V lost 6 bases, J lost 1 base, and 12 bases lay in between. The CDR3 contains 13 residues. Germline-derived CDR1 and CDR2 are DFQATT and SNEGSKA (reference sequence). In DNA form, the CDR3 reads TGCAGTGCCCCTCGGCTGCGCCAAGAGACCCAGTACTTC. Its translation: CSAPRLRQETQYF.

This clonotype was counted once. This rearrangement joins TRBV20-1 to TRBJ2-5; 9 positions match TRBD1. Germline CDR1 reads DFQATT; CDR2 reads SNEGSKA (reference sequence). The trim removed 1 base at V and 0 bases at J, leaving 6 bases unmatched. The CDR3 has 16 amino acids. In nucleotides, the CDR3 is TGCAGTGCTAGAGGAAACCGGGACAGGGACCAAGAGACCCAGTACTTC. It specifies CSARGNRDRDQETQYF.

This clonotype was seen a few times. The chain recombines TRBV19 with TRBJ2-5; 15 positions agree with TRBD2. The germline gives CDR1 LNHDA, CDR2 SQIVND (reference sequence). V shed 6 bases, J shed 5 bases, and the junction held 10 bases outside the gene matches. The CDR3 is 17 amino acids. For the CDR3, the DNA is TGTGCCAGTAGCGAGTCCTCGGGACTAGCGGGAGGCGAGACCCAGTACTTC. The encoded protein is CASSESSGLAGGETQYF.

This clonotype was recorded a few times. The J gene is TRBJ1-2, the V gene TRBV6-2 or TRBV6-3, with TRBD1 matching over 9 bases. Germline values: CDR1 MNHEY, CDR2 SVGEGT. The CDR3 has 15 residues. Trimming took 5 bases from V and 7 from J; bases not matched to a gene: 11. For the CDR3, the DNA is TGTGCCAGCAGTCTACGGGACAGGGCCGTCTCTGGCTACACCTTC. Translation gives CASSLRDRAVSGYTF.

The genes are TRBV11-2 and TRBJ2-2; D remains ambiguous. Trimming cost V 2 bases and J 4 bases, with 8 bases left between them. The germline gives CDR1 SGHAT, CDR2 FQNNGV. The CDR3 contains 14 residues. CDR3 sequence (DNA): TGTGCCAGCAGCTTACTCCAGAGCACCGGGGAGCTGTTTTTT. Translated: CASSLLQSTGELFF.

This clonotype was seen only a few times. Here the CDR3 reads CASSSHGSGGYEQYF. The CDR3 bases are TGTGCCAGCAGTTCCCATGGTAGCGGTGGCTACGAGCAGTACTTC. The chain employs TRBV28 and TRBJ2-7; possibly TRBD2 for D (6 bases). This CDR3 is built from 15 residues. The V gene's germline CDR1 is MDHEN and CDR2 SYDVKM. V gave up 4 bases and J gave up 3 bases, with 16 bases separating them.

This clonotype was seen a handful of times. The genes are TRBV3-1 and TRBJ2-3; TRBD2 aligns across 10 bases. With V trimmed by 4 bases and J by 2 bases, 3 bases remained unmatched. The V gene's germline CDR1 is LGHDT and CDR2 YNNKEL (reference sequence). This CDR3 has 15 residues. The CDR3 nucleotides are TGTGCCAGCAGCCCCCTAGCGGGGGACACAGATACGCAGTATTTT. It is translated as CASSPLAGDTDTQYF.

This clonotype was recorded at least ten times. This chain joins TRBV12-3 or TRBV12-4 and TRBJ2-5; D uncertain. The V gene lost 5 bases and the J gene lost 1 base, with 8 bases spanning the gap. This CDR3 is 13 amino acids long. The CDR3 DNA sequence: TGTGCCAGCAGTATCGGCTCCCAAGAGACCCAGTACTTC. Translation gives CASSIGSQETQYF.

This sequence joins TRBV18 and TRBJ1-1; D possibly corresponds to TRBD1 (6 bases). The CDR3 has 14 amino acids. CDR1 is KGHSH and CDR2 is LQKENI in the germline V gene. Deletions cut 6 bases from V and 6 bases from J, with 17 bases between. Written as DNA, the CDR3 is TGTGCCAGCTCGGAAACAGGGATGATCGCTGAAGCTTTCTTT. This sequence encodes CASSETGMIAEAFF.

The V call is TRBV6-2 or TRBV6-3, the J call TRBJ2-7; no firm D call. CDR3 size: 11 residues. V was pared by 6 bases and J by 6 bases, with 9 bases between. Germline V gene sequence: CDR1 MNHEY, CDR2 SVGEGT. CDR3 nucleotides: TGTGCCAGCAGCCTACAAACCGAGCAGTACTTC. This encodes CASSLQTEQYF.

V gene TRBV6-1 combines with J gene TRBJ2-2, with 7 bases identical to TRBD1. The junction had 6 bases not matched to a gene; V was cut back by 7 bases and J by 4 bases. Germline CDR1 reads MNHNS; CDR2 reads SASEGT. The CDR3 totals 14 residues. CDR3 sequence reads: CASTTGVGTGELFF. CDR3 sequence (DNA): TGTGCCAGCACCACAGGGGTAGGCACCGGGGAGCTGTTTTTT.

With respect to this clonotype: One end of the junction fails to match germline, which may point to a read error. This rearrangement joins TRBV5-1 to TRBJ2-1; possible D gene TRBD2, 7 bases. Germline assignment: CDR1 SGHRS and CDR2 YFSETQ. The CDR3 spans 12 residues. As DNA, the CDR3 is TGCGCCAGCAGCTGGGGGGGGCCCGACTTAGAATTC. Translated: CASSWGGPDLEF.

The chain recombines TRBV3-1 with TRBJ1-4; the match to TRBD1 covers 9 bases. Germline trimming cut 0 bases from V and 1 base from J; bases unmatched to any gene: 9. The length of the CDR3 is 19 residues. Germline-derived CDR1 and CDR2 are LGHDT and YNNKEL (reference sequence). CDR3 sequence reads: CASSQDWDREWGTNEKLFF. The CDR3 DNA sequence: TGTGCCAGCAGCCAAGATTGGGACAGGGAGTGGGGAACTAATGAAAAACTGTTTTTT.

The table lists this clonotype with many counts. The V gene is TRBV6-5, the J gene TRBJ2-7; D might be TRBD1 (6 bases). Trimming cost V 4 bases and J 4 bases, with 17 bases left between them. The CDR3 sequence is 15 residues long. CDR1 MNHEY and CDR2 SVGAGI come from the germline V gene. In nucleotides, the CDR3 is TGTGCCAGCAGTTCCCCCGGGACATCTCTTTACGAGCAGTACTTC. Protein sequence: CASSSPGTSLYEQYF.

The sample holds many counts of this clonotype. The J gene is TRBJ2-3, the V gene TRBV11-2, with 10 positions matching TRBD2. The CDR3 runs 21 residues. Germline CDR1 is SGHAT and CDR2 is FQNNGV. V lost 0 bases, J lost 1 base, and 16 bases stayed unmatched. The CDR3 DNA is TGTGCCAGCAGCTTAGATCAGCGTTGGTCTAGCGGGGGCCCCGGCACAGATACGCAGTATTTT. As protein: CASSLDQRWSSGGPGTDTQYF.

This clonotype was seen a handful of times. As DNA, the CDR3 is TGTGCCAGCAGCTTAGGTCAACTAGCTAACTATGGCTACACCTTC. Translating it yields CASSLGQLANYGYTF. The V and J genes are TRBV7-9 and TRBJ1-2; no clear D gene. Germline lookup yields CDR1 SEHNR and CDR2 FQNEAQ (reference sequence). Trimming stripped 1 base from V and 0 bases from J, with 9 bases between. The CDR3 consists of 15 residues.

The rearrangement joins TRBV20-1 to TRBJ2-7, with D perhaps matching TRBD1 (5 bases). Germline loops: CDR1 DFQATT, CDR2 SNEGSKA (reference sequence). The CDR3 spans 13 residues. V shed 0 bases and J shed 5 bases, with 11 bases lying between them. The chain's CDR3 is CSARDPGIHEQYF. CDR3 nucleotides: TGCAGTGCTAGAGACCCAGGGATCCACGAGCAGTACTTC.

This chain links TRBV7-2 with TRBJ2-2; the match to TRBD2 covers 10 bases. The CDR3 spans 15 residues. Losses at the gene ends were 5 bases for V and 6 bases for J; bases not matched to a gene: 6. Germline V lookup: CDR1 SGHTA, CDR2 FQGNSA. CDR3 residues: CASSPPSGGSGELFF. Here the CDR3 DNA reads TGTGCCAGCAGCCCGCCTAGCGGGGGATCCGGGGAGCTGTTTTTT. The full variable domain, rest sourced from reference TRBV7-2 and TRBJ2-2, is GAGVSQSPSNKVTEKGKDVELRCDPISGHTALYWYRQSLGQGLEFLIYFQGNSAPDKSGLPSDRFSAERTGGSVSTLTIQRTQQEDSAVYLCASSPPSGGSGELFFGEGSRLTVL.

This clonotype was seen a handful of times. The chain links TRBV12-3 or TRBV12-4 to TRBJ1-1, with unresolved D. CDR3 length equals 13 residues. Trimming shortened V by 3 bases and J by 7 bases, and 12 bases separated the two germline ends. For the CDR3, the DNA is TGTGCCAGCAGTTTCCTCGCAGGCCATGAAGCTTTCTTT. Protein sequence: CASSFLAGHEAFF.

This chain links TRBV15 with TRBJ2-7; 8 positions agree with TRBD1. J gave up 6 bases and V 0 bases, and 10 bases lay outside the gene matches. Germline V CDR1 and CDR2: LNHNV, YYDKDF (reference sequence). The CDR3 runs 16 residues. CDR3 coding DNA: TGTGCCACCAGCAGAGATCCTCAGGGGGCGGTAGGCGAGCAGTACTTC. It yields the protein CATSRDPQGAVGEQYF.

V usage is TRBV6-2 or TRBV6-3 and J usage is TRBJ1-2, with a possible D match to TRBD1 (5 bases). The CDR3 sequence is 12 residues long. CDR1 is MNHEY, CDR2 SVGEGT, per germline. Trimming took 4 bases from V and 8 from J, leaving 11 bases between them. The CDR3 DNA reads TGTGCCAGCAGTTCGGTCCAGGGAGGCTACACCTTC. It specifies CASSSVQGGYTF.

This clonotype was seen a handful of times. The chain uses TRBV20-1 and TRBJ2-7, with D perhaps TRBD1 (5 bases). CDR3 length equals 13 residues. Germline CDR1 is DFQATT and CDR2 is SNEGSKA (reference sequence). V lost 1 base to trimming and J lost 3 bases, with 10 bases between them. Written as DNA, the CDR3 is TGCAGTGCTAGAGCCAGGCAGGGCTACGAGCAGTACTTC. Protein: CSARARQGYEQYF.

In its sample, this clonotype was seen a few times. The CDR3 spells CASSPLSTPNSPLHF. CDR3 in DNA: TGTGCCAGCTCACCACTGTCGACACCAAACTCACCCCTCCACTTT. The rearrangement links TRBV18 to TRBJ1-6, with unresolved D. Trimming shortened V by 1 base and J by 10 bases, and 14 bases separated the two germline ends. Germline V lookup: CDR1 KGHSH, CDR2 LQKENI. The CDR3 loop spans 15 amino acids.

The chain is built from TRBV10-3 and TRBJ2-7; 10 bases map to TRBD2. V shed 4 bases and J 5 bases; nucleotides not matched to a gene: 5. The CDR3 has 14 residues. Looked up from germline, CDR1 is ENHRY and CDR2 is SYGVKD. CDR3: CAISVASGSDEQYF. DNA for the CDR3: TGTGCCATCAGTGTGGCTAGCGGGAGCGACGAGCAGTACTTC.

The V call is TRBV7-9, the J call TRBJ2-5; D tentatively reads TRBD1 or TRBD2 (5 bases each). The V gene's germline CDR1 is SEHNR and CDR2 FQNEAQ (reference sequence). V dropped 6 bases and J dropped 1 base, with 15 bases sitting between them. The length of the CDR3 is 15 residues. The CDR3 reads CASSEGTRLQETQYF. CDR3 sequence (DNA): TGTGCCAGCAGTGAGGGGACGCGTCTCCAAGAGACCCAGTACTTC.

This chain joins TRBV7-9 and TRBJ1-5, with D possibly being TRBD1 (6 bases). The CDR3 extends over 15 amino acids. V lost 1 base to trimming and J lost 4 bases, with 11 bases between them. Looked up from germline, CDR1 is SEHNR and CDR2 is FQNEAQ (reference sequence). In DNA form, the CDR3 reads TGTGCCAGCAGCTTAGAGTCACAGGGAAATCAGCCCCAGCATTTT. Its protein product is CASSLESQGNQPQHF. The full variable domain, its missing parts supplied by reference TRBV7-9 and TRBJ1-5, is DTGVSQNPRHKITKRGQNVTFRCDPISEHNRLYWYRQTLGQGPEFLTYFQNEAQLEKSRLLSDRFSAERPKGSFSTLEIQRTEQGDSAMYLCASSLESQGNQPQHFGDGTRLSIL.

The V and J genes are TRBV28 and TRBJ2-7; possibly TRBD1 or TRBD2 for D (5 bases each). The germline V gene encodes CDR1 MDHEN and CDR2 SYDVKM. V dropped 5 bases and J dropped 5 bases, with 13 bases sitting between them. The CDR3 sequence is 13 residues long. The CDR3 protein is CASSPTWGNEQYF. The CDR3 nucleotides are TGTGCCAGCAGTCCCACTTGGGGGAACGAGCAGTACTTC.

The V and J genes are TRBV28 and TRBJ2-7, with a tentative D call TRBD1 (6 bases). V lost 5 bases to trimming and J lost 0 bases, with 20 bases between them. CDR3 length: 17 residues. From germline, CDR1 is MDHEN and CDR2 SYDVKM. CDR3 bases: TGTGCCAGCAGTCTTACCCCTCCAGGGGCGCTCTCCTACGAGCAGTACTTC. It encodes CASSLTPPGALSYEQYF.

This clonotype was seen only a few times. This chain uses TRBV7-9 with TRBJ2-3; tentatively, D is TRBD1 or TRBD2 (5 bases each). The CDR3 has 19 residues. CDR1 SEHNR and CDR2 FQNEAQ come from the germline V gene (reference sequence). Between the trimmed V and J ends, which lost 2 bases and 8 bases, there was a span of 29 bases. The CDR3 loop is CASSLQNSGTDLYGGTQYF. CDR3 sequence (DNA): TGTGCCAGCAGCTTACAAAACTCGGGCACAGATCTCTATGGGGGTACGCAGTATTTT.

In its sample, this clonotype was seen many times. The rearrangement joins TRBV20-1 to TRBJ1-5; D perhaps matches TRBD1 (6 bases). The CDR3 is made up of 13 amino acids. Trimming removed 6 bases from V and 2 bases from J, with 11 bases in between. Looked up from germline, CDR1 is DFQATT and CDR2 is SNEGSKA (reference sequence). The CDR3 DNA reads as TGCAGTGCCAGCCGACAGGGCAATCAGCCCCAGCATTTT. This codes for CSASRQGNQPQHF.